This TCR beta chain was captured in a study of T cell responses to AZD1222 COVID-19 vaccine (dated by TCRdb to the early 2020s). The study in broad terms: AZD1222 recipients given second doses at about 4 weeks or at about 12 weeks were pooled, since spike-specific TCR depth and breadth were not found to differ between the two schedules. Enrollment into the trials was organized by age into subgroups of 18-55, 56-69 and 70-plus years, and those subgroups contained roughly 150, 30 and 60 TCR-sequenced participants, respectively. TCR sequencing was performed for more than 230 trial participants, of whom about 200 were given two doses of AZD1222 and around 26 were given two doses of MenACWY control vaccine.

General study outcomes and caveats: In the small 56-69-year group, the increase in depth fell short of significance, most likely because of low power. The vaccine-associated CD4 TCRs covered the entire spike protein, and the dominant responses fell in regions 160-218 and 743-854. Because no day 14 peak-response samples were available, repertoires were characterized only after the peak T cell response. Conclusions about previously exposed vaccinees were limited because only six AZD1222 recipients were SARS-CoV-2 seropositive at baseline. Reportedly, almost half of the unique spike-specific TCRs recognized epitopes lying outside the regions that are mutated in the B.1.351 and B.1.1.7 variants. After two AZD1222 doses, both the breadth and the depth of spike-specific TCRs were significantly higher than at day 0 and than in MenACWY recipients. Participants were mostly white British, with more females than males. The authors suggested clonal diversity may have been underestimated.

Reading from cysteine to phenylalanine, the CDR3 counts 15 amino acids. Only CDR3 DNA is held: 45 bases, read in frame from base 1. V and J lose 1 base and 4 bases, and a span of 10 bases separates them. The CDR1 and CDR2 encoded by the germline V gene are SGHTA and FQGNSA. The CDR3 regions of human TCRbeta chains were subjected to immunosequencing. The source study handled its data this way. Repertoire TCRs were checked for matches against a reference library of SARS-CoV-2-specific TCRs that had been generated using the MIRA antigen-specificity platform. Breadth meant the fraction of unique TCRs that were SARS-CoV-2-associated, whereas depth meant the fraction of total T cells that were SARS-CoV-2-associated. Each spike-specific TCR was assigned to its reactive spike region and to a CD4 or CD8 class using the MIRA data. Log10-transformed breadth and depth values were compared by one-way ANOVA with Sidak's multiple comparisons tests. Sourced from immuneACCESS, this table was stored by TCRdb with only in-frame sequences that have V and J called. A share of the clones is absent; for the studies checked, an unresolved V gene accounts for under half, and the remainder has no known explanation. D and trimming come from the DNA, and the V and J calls and clone size come from that table. The sample table holds approximately 92,000 clones, of which over 75% were seen once. In total, the top ten clones hold roughly 10% of the sample.

On this clone itself: Which antigen it targets is not known. No base-level quality is on record; no much larger clone is a single base apart.

The sample's time point label is to be understood as: baseline before first vaccination. The vaccinee samples were drawn from two UK trials, COV001 and COV002, one of which was a single-blind randomized controlled phase 2/3 trial testing AZD1222 (ChAdOx1 nCoV-19) in healthy adults. Trial participant PBMC samples were collected at day 0 and day 28 after the second dose for TCRbeta chain sequencing. The source of this sequence is an adult in good health. The sequence links TRBV7-2 to TRBJ2-2; no D gene can be assigned with confidence. The sequencing here drew on peripheral blood, taken on day 0 of AZD1222 vaccination. At the DNA level, the sequence is TGTGCCAGCAGCTTAGAAGTGTTCGGCACCGGGGAGCTGTTTTTT. Its coded protein is CASSLEVFGTGELFF.